The 26 T cell receptor beta chains given below trace back to one sample, sequenced in a study of T-cell reconstitution after alpha-beta-depleted transplantation in children listed by TCRdb under 2016. This specimen's treatment or condition label, interpreted: allogeneic hematopoietic cell transplantation with graft depleted of TCRalphabeta T cells and CD19 B cells. The library was produced with PCR. The sequencing machine was an Illumina HiSeq 2500. Molecular barcoding was employed in the preparation of TCR libraries, with unique molecular identifiers being used to normalize TCRbeta repertoire quantification. In-frame beta chains were kept once TCRdb had trimmed the public reads at Q25 with fastp and called clones with MiXCR. Each entry merges the rows of one CDR3 protein and shows their most common DNA and genes. The table for this sample lists 200,000 to 250,000 distinct CDR3 sequences; approximately 8% of them were counted only once. The ten largest make up about a third of the sample.

The source material was PBMCs, mostly from graft donor cells, sampled 360 days after TCRalphabeta/CD19-depleted stem cell transplant. The receptors here all came from a male patient under 10 years old who had a stem cell transplant for acute myeloid leukemia, so the T cells may come from the graft donor.

This clonotype was counted at least ten times. V and J are TRBV29-1 and TRBJ2-1; 10 nucleotides match TRBD2. Trimming removed 7 bases from V and 2 bases from J; junction bases left unmatched: 8. This CDR3 comprises 15 residues. Germline CDR1 and CDR2: SQVTM and ANQGSEA. In DNA, the CDR3 is TGCAGCGGGGTACTAGCGGGAACCCCCTACAATGAGCAGTTCTTC. Translated: CSGVLAGTPYNEQFF.

This clonotype came up a few times. V and J are TRBV7-6 and TRBJ2-2; D is uncertain. The CDR3 runs to 11 residues. The V and J ends lost 5 bases and 2 bases respectively, with 0 bases between them. Germline assignment: CDR1 SGHVS and CDR2 FNYEAQ. CDR3 region: CASSNTGELFF. CDR3 in DNA: TGTGCCAGCAGCAACACCGGGGAGCTGTTTTTT.

This clonotype showed up many times. The chain employs TRBV4-3 and TRBJ1-1, with D unresolved. Germline CDR1 and CDR2: LGHNA and YSLEER. The ends were cut back, 1 base at V and 3 bases at J, with 9 bases in the middle. CDR3 size: 14 residues. CDR3 sequence (DNA): TGCGCCAGCAGCCAAGTTGATGGGTACACTGAAGCTTTCTTT. This gives the protein CASSQVDGYTEAFF.

This clonotype was observed at least ten times. The V gene is TRBV14, the J gene TRBJ2-2; a weak D match, TRBD2 (6 bases). Germline V gives CDR1 SGHDN, CDR2 FVKESK. The CDR3 has 16 residues. Trimming cost V 1 base and J 1 base, with 10 bases left between them. The CDR3 spells CASSQVPGRNTGELFF. CDR3 in DNA: TGTGCCAGCAGCCAAGTTCCCGGGAGGAACACCGGGGAGCTGTTTTTT. Looking up the rest from reference TRBV14 and TRBJ2-2 gives the full variable domain: EAGVTQFPSHSVIEKGQTVTLRCDPISGHDNLYWYRRVMGKEIKFLLHFVKESKQDESGMPNNRFLAERTGGTYSTLKVQPAELEDSGVYFCASSQVPGRNTGELFFGEGSRLTVL.

Turning to this clonotype: This may be a read error, as it is one base from a much larger clone. This chain joins TRBV29-1 and TRBJ2-7; 11 nucleotides line up with TRBD1. Germline loops: CDR1 SQVTM, CDR2 ANQGSEA. The CDR3 has 13 amino acids. The CDR3 DNA follows: TGCAGCTCCTGGGACAGGGGGTTCGGGGAGCGGTACTTC. It yields the protein CSSWDRGFGERYF.

This clonotype was picked up a small number of times. V gene TRBV7-2 combines with J gene TRBJ2-5; D tentatively reads TRBD1 or TRBD2 (5 bases each). This CDR3 is 16 amino acids long. CDR1 and CDR2 (germline): SGHTA, FQGNSA. The V end lost 6 bases, the J end lost 5 bases, and 22 bases lay between the germline ends. CDR3 sequence: CASSLDHEGIEETQYF. The CDR3 bases are TGTGCCAGCAGTTTGGACCACGAGGGGATAGAGGAGACCCAGTACTTC.

This clonotype was seen only a few times. The V and J genes are TRBV6-6 and TRBJ2-1; no clear D gene. Trimming cost V 0 bases and J 4 bases, with 4 bases left between them. The length of the CDR3 is 13 residues. The germline gives CDR1 MNHNY, CDR2 SVGAGI (reference sequence). For the CDR3, the DNA is TGTGCCAGCAGTTACTCCGAGTACAATGAGCAGTTCTTC. This encodes CASSYSEYNEQFF.

This clonotype appeared a few times. V gene TRBV2 combines with J gene TRBJ1-1; TRBD1 matches at 9 bases. Germline V gene sequence: CDR1 SNHLY, CDR2 FYNNEI. The CDR3 has 16 residues. With V trimmed by 6 bases and J by 2 bases, 10 bases remained unmatched. CDR3 DNA sequence: TGTGCCAGCAGAGAGAGGGGGACAGGGAACAACACTGAAGCTTTCTTT. As protein: CASRERGTGNNTEAFF.

The rearrangement uses TRBV7-8 and TRBJ2-7; D not certain. CDR1 and CDR2 from the germline V gene are SGHVS and FQNEAQ. The CDR3 loop spans 14 amino acids. The V end lost 1 base, the J end lost 1 base, and 8 bases lay between the germline ends. CDR3 in DNA: TGTGCCAGCAGCTTAGAGGCAATATCCTACGAGCAGTACGTC. Its translation: CASSLEAISYEQYV.

This clonotype has a handful of counts. The CDR3 protein is CASSLVAGVGGTQYF. CDR3 sequence (DNA): TGCGCCAGCAGCCTTGTTGCGGGAGTCGGGGGGACCCAGTACTTC. The chain carries TRBV5-1 and TRBJ2-5, with 7 bases that match TRBD2. The CDR3 sequence is 15 residues long. Germline-derived CDR1 and CDR2 are SGHRS and YFSETQ. The V gene end was trimmed by 4 bases and the J gene end by 7 bases; junction bases not matched to a gene: 13.

The chain is built from TRBV2 and TRBJ2-7; TRBD2 aligns across 14 bases. Germline CDR1 SNHLY, CDR2 FYNNEI. V shed 7 bases, J shed 4 bases, and the junction held 12 bases outside the gene matches. The CDR3 totals 17 residues. The CDR3 nucleotides are TGTGCCAGCATCCGACCTTGGACTAGCGGGAGGAGATACGAGCAGTACTTC. It codes for CASIRPWTSGRRYEQYF.

This clonotype was counted at least ten times. The chain couples TRBV18 to TRBJ2-3; possibly TRBD1 for D (6 bases). Trimming removed 5 bases at V and 0 bases at J, with 15 bases between. This CDR3 is 16 amino acids long. The germline CDR1 and CDR2 sequences are KGHSH and LQKENI. DNA of the CDR3: TGTGCCAGCTCATCCGGGGACATAACTAGCACAGATACGCAGTATTTT. Protein: CASSSGDITSTDTQYF.

In this sample, this clonotype turned up many times. This chain uses TRBV5-1 with TRBJ2-4; D may correspond to TRBD1 or TRBD2 (6 bases each). The CDR3 sequence is 17 residues long. Germline CDR1 is SGHRS and CDR2 is YFSETQ. With 0 bases removed from V and 0 bases from J, the gap between germline ends came to 13 bases. The CDR3: CASSLVGGQLAKNIQYF. Here the CDR3 DNA reads TGCGCCAGCAGCTTGGTGGGGGGACAACTAGCCAAAAACATTCAGTACTTC.

This sequence joins TRBV5-1 and TRBJ2-1; D is tentatively TRBD1 or TRBD2 (5 bases each). V was pared by 0 bases and J by 6 bases, with 19 bases between. Germline loops: CDR1 SGHRS, CDR2 YFSETQ. This CDR3 has 17 residues. CDR3 bases: TGCGCCAGCAGCTTGGACTTCGGGGTACAGGTGATCAATGAGCAGTTCTTC. Its translation: CASSLDFGVQVINEQFF.

The chain uses TRBV28 and TRBJ2-7; D gene ambiguous. CDR3 length: 13 residues. CDR1 and CDR2 from the germline V gene are MDHEN and SYDVKM. The ends were cut back, 8 bases at V and 3 bases at J, with 14 bases in the middle. In DNA, the CDR3 is TGTGCCAGCGGGGAATCTCCGGTCTACGAGCAGTACTTC. Protein: CASGESPVYEQYF.

This clonotype appeared a few times. The CDR3 sequence is CASSPGGEGRTGELFF. CDR3 nucleotide sequence: TGTGCCAGCAGTCCTGGGGGGGAGGGGAGGACCGGGGAGCTGTTTTTT. The genes are TRBV12-3 or TRBV12-4 and TRBJ2-2, with 7 bases identical to TRBD2. This CDR3 is built from 16 residues. The V gene end was trimmed by 5 bases and the J gene end by 5 bases; junction bases not matched to a gene: 11.

The rearrangement joins TRBV12-3 or TRBV12-4 to TRBJ2-5; TRBD1 matches at 8 bases. This CDR3 comprises 14 residues. J gave up 3 bases and V 6 bases, and 6 bases lay outside the gene matches. The CDR3 region is CASSQETGEETQYF. The DNA of the CDR3 is TGTGCCAGCAGCCAAGAGACAGGGGAAGAGACCCAGTACTTC.

CDR3 nucleotide sequence: TGTGCCACCAGTGATTTGCAAATGCCTAGCGGGAGGCCCCGTTCCTACGAGCAGTACTTC. Its translation: CATSDLQMPSGRPRSYEQYF. The rearrangement links TRBV24-1 to TRBJ2-7, with TRBD2 matching 11 bases. CDR3 length equals 20 residues. The junction had 13 bases not matched to a gene; V was cut back by 0 bases and J by 1 base. Germline assignment: CDR1 KGHDR and CDR2 SFDVKD.

This clonotype was observed at least ten times. This sequence joins TRBV5-1 and TRBJ2-1; D remains unclear. The CDR3 sequence is 16 residues long. The V and J ends lost 0 bases and 0 bases respectively, with 10 bases between them. The germline V gene has CDR1 SGHRS and CDR2 YFSETQ. The DNA of the CDR3 is TGCGCCAGCAGCTTGGTGCGGCAAAGCTCCTACAATGAGCAGTTCTTC. It yields the protein CASSLVRQSSYNEQFF.

This clonotype was detected many times. The V and J genes are TRBV24-1 and TRBJ2-7; D not certain. V was trimmed by 3 bases and J by 1 base, leaving 9 bases between them. The CDR3 contains 14 residues. Germline V gene lookup returns CDR1 KGHDR and CDR2 SFDVKD. CDR3 sequence (DNA): TGTGCCACCAGTGATAAGCAGCGTTCCTACGAGCAGTACTTC. Its protein is CATSDKQRSYEQYF.

This clonotype was detected many times. The chain is built from TRBV7-8 and TRBJ2-7; 7 bases match TRBD1. The V gene end was trimmed by 5 bases and the J gene end by 2 bases; junction bases not matched to a gene: 9. The CDR3 runs to 15 residues. Germline values: CDR1 SGHVS, CDR2 FQNEAQ. CDR3 bases: TGTGCCAGCAGCCCCCGGGACAGACTTACCTACGAGCAGTACTTC. Protein product: CASSPRDRLTYEQYF.

The V gene is TRBV11-2, the J gene TRBJ1-3, with D tentatively TRBD1 (5 bases). Per germline, CDR1 SGHAT and CDR2 FQNNGV. The CDR3 loop spans 13 amino acids. Trimming removed 6 bases at V and 7 bases at J, with 13 bases between. The CDR3 spells CASRKQESNTIYF. The CDR3 coding sequence is TGTGCCAGCAGGAAACAGGAGTCGAACACCATATATTTT.

The chain employs TRBV4-2 and TRBJ2-6; the match to TRBD2 covers 8 bases. Trimming at V came to 2 bases and at J to 1 base, leaving 10 bases not matched to a gene. The germline V gene has CDR1 LGHNA and CDR2 YNFKEQ. This CDR3 comprises 19 residues. The CDR3 is CASSQPGSGASSGANVLTF. The CDR3 region has the DNA TGTGCCAGCAGCCAACCTGGTAGCGGGGCCTCGTCTGGGGCCAACGTCCTGACTTTC.

The chain uses TRBV10-3 and TRBJ2-7, with unresolved D. Germline assignment: CDR1 ENHRY and CDR2 SYGVKD. V lost 4 bases and J lost 2, with 6 bases in between. The CDR3 has 12 residues. DNA of the CDR3: TGTGCCATCAGTGGCGGTCCCTACGAGCAGTACTTC. Translating gives CAISGGPYEQYF.

This clonotype has only a few counts. The V call is TRBV5-1, the J call TRBJ2-3; 11 nucleotides align to TRBD2. This CDR3 has 16 residues. V shed 1 base, J shed 4 bases, and the junction held 5 bases outside the gene matches. CDR1 is SGHRS, CDR2 YFSETQ, per germline. In DNA form, the CDR3 reads TGCGCCAGCAGCTTGATAGCGGGAGGGCCGGCAGATACGCAGTATTTT. Translated: CASSLIAGGPADTQYF. The full variable domain, rest sourced from reference TRBV5-1 and TRBJ2-3, is KAGVTQTPRYLIKTRGQQVTLSCSPISGHRSVSWYQQTPGQGLQFLFEYFSETQRNKGNFPGRFSGRQFSNSRSEMNVSTLELGDSALYLCASSLIAGGPADTQYFGPGTRLTVL.

This clonotype was observed a handful of times. The rearrangement joins TRBV5-5 to TRBJ2-5; unclear D gene. This CDR3 contains 14 residues. Germline CDR1 is SGHKS and CDR2 is YYEKEE (reference sequence). V gave up 4 bases and J gave up 1 base, with 11 bases separating them. The CDR3: CASSEISLQETQYF. In DNA form, the CDR3 reads TGTGCCAGCAGCGAGATTAGCCTCCAAGAGACCCAGTACTTC.